Listed below are T cell receptor beta chains from one sample, sequenced in a study of blood T cell repertoires in COVID-19. The repertoire was sequenced with immunoSEQ multiplex PCR; TCRdb's copy has only in-frame clones and lacks some. The sample lists over 350,000 clones; 70% to 90% were seen once. The material sequenced was PBMCs or T cells enriched from blood (not recorded which). The origin of the receptors is a woman aged 18-29 years with acute COVID-19. CDR3s include the opening cysteine and the closing phenylalanine or tryptophan. The D gene is left open where the match is weak. Rows may omit the clone size; those that give it use once, few, many or a size class.

cdr3_aa | cdr3_nt | j_call | clone_size | cdr3_length | d_call | v_call
CASSLQGADGYTF | TGTGCCAGCAGCCTACAGGGGGCTGATGGCTACACCTTC | TRBJ1-2 | - | 13 | TRBD1 | TRBV6-5
CASSQDDASRYGSTDTQYF | TGTGCCAGCAGCCAAGATGATGCTAGCAGATACGGTAGCACAGATACGCAGTATTTT | TRBJ2-3 | few | 19 | - | TRBV4-2
CASLGAPINTEAFF | TGTGCCAGCCTGGGGGCACCCATTAACACTGAAGCTTTCTTT | TRBJ1-1 | few | 14 | - | TRBV28
CASSSGQEYNYGYTF | TGTGCCAGCAGCTCGGGACAGGAGTACAACTATGGCTACACCTTC | TRBJ1-2 | - | 15 | TRBD1 | TRBV28
CASSPGGGPVREAFF | TGTGCCAGCAGCCCAGGAGGGGGCCCGGTCCGTGAAGCTTTCTTT | TRBJ1-1 | - | 15 | TRBD1 | TRBV7-9
CASSEGPGSGELFF | TGTGCCAGCAGCGAAGGGCCGGGGTCCGGGGAGCTGTTTTTT | TRBJ2-2 | - | 14 | - | TRBV6-1
CASRRTTSGRRTAQETQYF | TGCGCCAGCAGACGGACCACTAGCGGGAGGAGGACGGCCCAAGAGACCCAGTACTTC | TRBJ2-5 | - | 19 | TRBD2 | TRBV5-1
CASSRAYNEQFF | TGTGCCAGCAGTCGAGCTTACAATGAGCAGTTCTTC | TRBJ2-1 | - | 12 | - | TRBV28
CASRRRVGGSPLHF | TGTGCCAGCAGGCGCAGGGTCGGTGGGTCACCCCTCCACTTT | TRBJ1-6 | - | 14 | - | TRBV6-5
CASSQSGQGKPQHF | TGCGCCAGCAGCCAGTCCGGACAGGGTAAGCCCCAGCATTTT | TRBJ1-5 | - | 14 | TRBD1 | TRBV4-1
CASSTPGHNYGYTF | TGTGCCAGCAGCACTCCGGGACATAACTATGGCTACACCTTC | TRBJ1-2 | - | 14 | - | TRBV9
CSAGQGHEQFF | TGCAGCGCTGGACAGGGCCATGAGCAGTTCTTC | TRBJ2-1 | - | 11 | TRBD1 | TRBV20-1
CASSWRYRGPDTGELFF | TGTGCCAGCAGCTGGCGGTACAGGGGTCCCGACACCGGGGAGCTGTTTTTT | TRBJ2-2 | - | 17 | TRBD1 | TRBV5-6
CASSYSGQDLSPLHF | TGTGCCAGCAGTTACTCTGGACAGGATCTTTCACCCCTCCACTTT | TRBJ1-6 | once | 15 | TRBD1 | TRBV6-5
CASSVESGAGNTIYF | TGTGCCAGCAGCGTAGAGTCAGGGGCTGGAAACACCATATATTTT | TRBJ1-3 | - | 15 | - | TRBV9
CASSIRRHGVYEQYF | TGTGCCAGCAGCATCCGCCGCCACGGAGTCTACGAGCAGTACTTC | TRBJ2-7 | - | 15 | - | TRBV11-1
CASSNRVGPLHF | TGTGCCAGCAGCAACAGGGTCGGACCCCTCCACTTT | TRBJ1-6 | - | 12 | - | TRBV12-3/TRBV12-4
CASSPRTGSGNTIYF | TGTGCCAGCAGCCCCCGGACAGGGTCTGGAAACACCATATATTTT | TRBJ1-3 | - | 15 | TRBD1 | TRBV6-5
CAISARGGSGEKLFF | TGTGCCATCAGTGCCCGGGGTGGTTCGGGTGAAAAACTGTTTTTT | TRBJ1-4 | once | 15 | - | TRBV10-3
CASSRDGGVGTDTQYF | TGTGCCAGCAGCCGGGACGGGGGGGTTGGCACAGATACGCAGTATTTT | TRBJ2-3 | - | 16 | TRBD2 | TRBV7-9
CAPAFAGEQYF | TGTGCGCCAGCCTTTGCGGGCGAGCAGTACTTC | TRBJ2-7 | - | 11 | - | TRBV3-1/TRBV3-2
CASSQGPGSYEQYF | TGTGCCAGCAGCCAAGGGCCGGGATCCTACGAGCAGTACTTC | TRBJ2-7 | - | 14 | - | TRBV3-1/TRBV3-2
CASSSRTSGNYEQYF | TGTGCCAGCAGTTCCCGGACTAGCGGGAACTACGAGCAGTACTTC | TRBJ2-7 | - | 15 | TRBD2 | TRBV28
CAISDGGGQETQYF | TGTGCCATCAGTGATGGTGGAGGGCAAGAGACCCAGTACTTC | TRBJ2-5 | - | 14 | - | TRBV10-3
CSVAGGVGEKLFF | TGCAGCGTTGCAGGAGGGGTAGGAGAAAAACTGTTTTTT | TRBJ1-4 | - | 13 | - | TRBV29-1
CASSIDLRQGLSNQPQHF | TGTGCCAGTAGTATAGATCTTCGACAGGGACTGAGCAATCAGCCCCAGCATTTT | TRBJ1-5 | - | 18 | TRBD1 | TRBV19
CAWSVSARGYTF | TGTGCCTGGAGTGTCAGCGCGAGGGGCTACACCTTC | TRBJ1-2 | - | 12 | - | TRBV30
CASRTGSYGYTF | TGTGCCAGTAGAACAGGGAGCTATGGCTACACCTTC | TRBJ1-2 | - | 12 | - | TRBV19
CASSVGGATKTQYF | TGTGCCAGCAGCGTTGGGGGGGCCACGAAGACCCAGTACTTC | TRBJ2-5 | - | 14 | - | TRBV9
CASSPGDVIEKLFF | TGTGCCAGCAGCCCAGGGGATGTGATTGAAAAACTGTTTTTT | TRBJ1-4 | few | 14 | - | TRBV7-9
CASSPRTGAYEQYF | TGTGCCAGCAGCCCCCGGACAGGGGCCTACGAGCAGTACTTC | TRBJ2-7 | - | 14 | TRBD1 | TRBV11-3
CASSFPRRDYLPHSYEQYF | TGTGCCAGCAGCTTCCCCCGCAGGGATTACTTGCCTCATTCCTACGAGCAGTACTTC | TRBJ2-7 | - | 19 | - | TRBV11-2
CASSLSSGGRDTQYF | TGCGCCAGCAGCCTCTCTAGCGGGGGGCGAGATACGCAGTATTTT | TRBJ2-3 | - | 15 | TRBD2 | TRBV5-1
CAWSVGQGNQPQHF | TGTGCCTGGAGTGTGGGACAGGGAAATCAGCCCCAGCATTTT | TRBJ1-5 | - | 14 | TRBD1 | TRBV30
CASSQLKEIHPGYTF | TGCGCCAGCAGCCAACTGAAGGAGATCCATCCTGGCTACACCTTC | TRBJ1-2 | - | 15 | - | TRBV4-1
CASSSRDLSLREQFF | TGTGCCAGCAGCTCCCGGGACTTAAGTCTACGCGAGCAGTTCTTC | TRBJ2-1 | - | 15 | - | TRBV7-9
CASSLRVTSGDNEQFF | TGTGCCAGCAGCTTAAGGGTGACTAGCGGGGACAATGAGCAGTTCTTC | TRBJ2-1 | once | 16 | TRBD2 | TRBV7-2
CSGRANYEQYF | TGCAGTGGGCGGGCGAACTACGAGCAGTACTTC | TRBJ2-7 | once | 11 | - | TRBV20-1